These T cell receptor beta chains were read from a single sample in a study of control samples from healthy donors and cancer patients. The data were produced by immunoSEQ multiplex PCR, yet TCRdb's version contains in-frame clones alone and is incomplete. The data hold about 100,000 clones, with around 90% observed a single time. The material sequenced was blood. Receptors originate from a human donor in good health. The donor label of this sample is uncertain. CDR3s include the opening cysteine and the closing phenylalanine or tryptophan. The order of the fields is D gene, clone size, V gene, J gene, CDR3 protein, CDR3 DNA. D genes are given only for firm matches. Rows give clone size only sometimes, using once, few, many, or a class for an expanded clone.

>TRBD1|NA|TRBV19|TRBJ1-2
CASSIFAGGLYTF
TGTGCCAGTAGTATATTCGCAGGGGGCCTCTACACCTTC
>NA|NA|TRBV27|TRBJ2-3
CASSLRPLTLREGADTQYF
TGTGCCAGCAGTTTAAGACCCCTCACCCTTAGGGAGGGGGCGGATACGCAGTATTTT
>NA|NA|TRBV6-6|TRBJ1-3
CASSRSREGFSGNTIYF
TGTGCCAGCAGTCGGTCCAGGGAGGGGTTTTCAGGAAACACCATATATTTT
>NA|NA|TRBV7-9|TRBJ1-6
CASSARLAGYNSPLHF
TGTGCCAGCAGCGCCCGATTGGCAGGATATAATTCACCCCTCCACTTT
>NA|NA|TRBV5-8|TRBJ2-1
CASSLGLGPRINEQFF
TGTGCCAGCAGCTTGGGGTTGGGGCCGAGGATCAATGAGCAGTTCTTC
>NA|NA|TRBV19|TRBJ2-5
CASSIGGQETQYF
TGTGCCAGTAGTATAGGGGGACAAGAGACCCAGTACTTC
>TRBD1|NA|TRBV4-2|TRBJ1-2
CASSQLRGQRGYGYTF
TGTGCCAGCAGCCAACTTCGGGGACAGAGGGGCTATGGCTACACCTTC
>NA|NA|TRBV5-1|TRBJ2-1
CASSVEPGSSYNEQFF
TGCGCCAGCAGCGTGGAGCCAGGAAGCTCCTACAATGAGCAGTTCTTC
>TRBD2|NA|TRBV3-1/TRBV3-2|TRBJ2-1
CASSSPSGVYNEQFF
TGTGCCAGCAGCTCCCCTAGCGGGGTGTACAATGAGCAGTTCTTC
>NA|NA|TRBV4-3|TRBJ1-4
CASSQTEWEKLFF
TGCGCCAGCAGCCAAACAGAATGGGAAAAACTGTTTTTT
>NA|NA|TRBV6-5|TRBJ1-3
CASSYGRGRSGNTIYF
TGTGCCAGCAGTTACGGGCGGGGACGCTCTGGAAACACCATATATTTT
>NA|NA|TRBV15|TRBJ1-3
CATGSSGNTIYF
TGTGCCACCGGGAGCTCTGGAAACACCATATATTTT
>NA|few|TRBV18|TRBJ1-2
CASSSKEPGSYGYTF
TGTGCCAGCTCGTCCAAAGAGCCAGGGAGCTATGGCTACACCTTC
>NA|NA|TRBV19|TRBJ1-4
CASRPDRTSEKLFF
TGTGCCAGTAGACCTGACAGGACTTCTGAAAAACTGTTTTTT
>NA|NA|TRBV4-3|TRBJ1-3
CASSQDTGGNTIYF
TGCGCCAGCAGCCAAGACACGGGCGGAAACACCATATATTTT
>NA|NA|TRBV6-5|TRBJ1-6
CASGLQGRNSPLHF
TGTGCCAGCGGCCTTCAGGGCCGTAATTCACCCCTCCACTTT
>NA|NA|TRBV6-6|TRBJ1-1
CASSYGQKNTEAFF
TGTGCCAGCAGTTACGGGCAGAAGAACACTGAAGCTTTCTTT
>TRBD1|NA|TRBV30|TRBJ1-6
CAWSVTGGTGHSPLHF
TGTGCCTGGAGTGTAACAGGAGGGACAGGACATTCACCCCTCCACTTT
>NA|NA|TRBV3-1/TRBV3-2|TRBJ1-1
CASSPRYPGNTEAFF
TGTGCCAGCAGCCCAAGATATCCGGGGAACACTGAAGCTTTCTTT
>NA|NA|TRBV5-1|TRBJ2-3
CASSAGTISTDTQYF
TGCGCCAGCAGCGCGGGGACGATAAGCACAGATACGCAGTATTTT
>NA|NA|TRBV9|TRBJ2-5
CASSVDLGPQETQYF
TGTGCCAGCAGCGTAGACCTAGGACCACAAGAGACCCAGTACTTC
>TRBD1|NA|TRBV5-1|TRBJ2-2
CASSPDRVAIGELFF
TGCGCCAGCAGCCCGGACAGGGTCGCAATCGGGGAGCTGTTTTTT
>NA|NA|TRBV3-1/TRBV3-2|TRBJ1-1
CASSPQGRPTEAFF
TGTGCCAGCAGCCCGCAGGGAAGGCCCACTGAAGCTTTCTTT
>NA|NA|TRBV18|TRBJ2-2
CASSAFLAANTGELFF
TGTGCCAGCTCAGCCTTTCTAGCAGCGAACACCGGGGAGCTGTTTTTT
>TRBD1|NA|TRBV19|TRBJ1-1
CASSPDRDTEAFF
TGTGCCAGTAGTCCGGACAGGGACACTGAAGCTTTCTTT
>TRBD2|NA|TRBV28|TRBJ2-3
CASSGGGYGDTQYF
TGTGCCAGCAGTGGCGGGGGGTATGGAGATACGCAGTATTTT
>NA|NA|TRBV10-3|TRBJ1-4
CAISDRANEKLFF
TGTGCCATCAGTGATAGGGCTAATGAAAAACTGTTTTTT
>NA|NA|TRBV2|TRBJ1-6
CASDRSNSPLHF
TGTGCCAGCGACCGGAGCAATTCACCCCTCCACTTT
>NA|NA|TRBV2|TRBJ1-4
CASSARGAGEKLFF
TGTGCCAGCAGTGCCCGTGGGGCAGGGGAAAAACTGTTTTTT
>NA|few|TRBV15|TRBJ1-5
CATSREAGISNQPQHF
TGTGCCACCAGCAGGGAGGCAGGGATTAGCAATCAGCCCCAGCATTTT
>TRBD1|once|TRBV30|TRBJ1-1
CAWSQTGQGAFF
TGTGCCTGGAGTCAAACCGGACAGGGAGCTTTCTTT
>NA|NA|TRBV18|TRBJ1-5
CASSPLPGDQPQHF
TGTGCCAGCTCACCGTTACCAGGGGATCAGCCCCAGCATTTT
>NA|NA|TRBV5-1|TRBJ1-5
CASSLVAGNNQPQHF
TGCGCCAGCAGCTTGGTCGCAGGAAACAATCAGCCCCAGCATTTT
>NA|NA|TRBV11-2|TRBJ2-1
CASSLDGGLANEQFF
TGTGCCAGCAGCTTAGATGGAGGGTTGGCGAATGAGCAGTTCTTC
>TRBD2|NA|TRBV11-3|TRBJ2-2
CASSFSSGAGELFF
TGTGCCAGCAGCTTTTCTAGCGGGGCCGGGGAGCTGTTTTTT
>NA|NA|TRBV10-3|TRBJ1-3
CAIRGQPSSGNTIYF
TGTGCCATCAGAGGACAGCCGAGCTCTGGAAACACCATATATTTT
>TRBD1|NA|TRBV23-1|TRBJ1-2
CASRAELRGLYGYTF
TGCGCCAGCAGGGCAGAACTCAGGGGGCTTTACGGCTACACCTTC
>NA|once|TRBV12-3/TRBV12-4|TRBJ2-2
CASSFKRTGELFF
TGTGCCAGCAGTTTTAAGAGAACCGGGGAGCTGTTTTTT
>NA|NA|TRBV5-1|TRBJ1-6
CASSLGQGLSYNSPLHF
TGCGCCAGCAGCTTGGGCCAGGGGTTATCCTATAATTCACCCCTCCACTTT
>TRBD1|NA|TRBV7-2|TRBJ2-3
CASSPADRVRTDTQYF
TGTGCCAGCAGCCCTGCGGACAGGGTACGTACGGATACGCAGTATTTT
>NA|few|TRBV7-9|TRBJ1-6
CASSLGGSANSPLHF
TGTGCCAGCAGCTTAGGGGGATCAGCTAATTCACCCCTCCACTTT
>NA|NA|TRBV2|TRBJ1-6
CASSSLTANSPLHF
TGTGCCAGCAGTTCACTCACAGCTAATTCACCCCTCCACTTT
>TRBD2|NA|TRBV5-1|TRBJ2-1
CASSLATSGVNEQFF
TGCGCCAGCAGCTTGGCAACTAGCGGGGTAAATGAGCAGTTCTTC
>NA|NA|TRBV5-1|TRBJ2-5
CASSLAGKETQYF
TGCGCCAGCAGCTTGGCAGGGAAAGAGACCCAGTACTTC
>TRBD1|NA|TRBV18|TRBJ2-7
CASSPLSGTGGGEQYF
TGTGCCAGCTCACCGTTATCCGGGACAGGGGGTGGCGAGCAGTACTTC
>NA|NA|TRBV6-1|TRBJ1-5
CASSDRGHQPQHF
TGTGCCAGCAGTGACAGGGGTCATCAGCCCCAGCATTTT
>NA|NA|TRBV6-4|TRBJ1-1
CASSDGGPEAFF
TGTGCCAGCAGTGACGGGGGGCCTGAAGCTTTCTTT
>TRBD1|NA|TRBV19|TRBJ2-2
CASSIDPYPDRELTGELFF
TGTGCCAGTAGTATAGATCCATACCCCGACAGGGAACTCACCGGGGAGCTGTTTTTT
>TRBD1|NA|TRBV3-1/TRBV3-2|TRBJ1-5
CASSQAGGTSNQPQHF
TGTGCCAGCAGCCAAGCAGGGGGGACTAGCAATCAGCCCCAGCATTTT
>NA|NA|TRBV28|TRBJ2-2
CASSLEVAVTGELFF
TGTGCCAGCAGTTTAGAAGTGGCAGTCACCGGGGAGCTGTTTTTT
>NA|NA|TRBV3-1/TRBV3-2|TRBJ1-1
CASSQREGGNTEAFF
TGTGCCAGCAGCCAGAGGGAAGGGGGGAACACTGAAGCTTTCTTT
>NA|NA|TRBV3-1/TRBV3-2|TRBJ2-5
CASMRNVQETQYF
TGTGCCAGCATGAGGAACGTTCAAGAGACCCAGTACTTC
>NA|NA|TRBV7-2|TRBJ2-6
CASSASPGANVLTF
TGTGCCAGCAGCGCAAGCCCTGGAGCCAACGTCCTGACTTTC
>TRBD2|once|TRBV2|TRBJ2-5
CARRPGGKTQYF
TGTGCCAGAAGGCCGGGGGGGAAGACCCAGTACTTC
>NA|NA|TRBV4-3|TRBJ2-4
CASSQDRVVNIQYF
TGCGCCAGCAGCCAAGACAGGGTCGTTAACATTCAGTACTTC
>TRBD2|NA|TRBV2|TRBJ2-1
CASRKSSGGPATNEQFF
TGTGCCAGCAGAAAATCTAGCGGGGGGCCGGCGACTAATGAGCAGTTCTTC
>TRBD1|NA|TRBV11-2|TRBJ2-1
CASSSRQGSYNEQFF
TGTGCCAGCAGCTCTCGACAGGGGTCCTACAATGAGCAGTTCTTC
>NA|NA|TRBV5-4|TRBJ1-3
CASSPTAAGNTIYF
TGTGCCAGCAGCCCCACCGCCGCGGGAAACACCATATATTTT